This T cell receptor (beta chain) appears in the sequencing data of a study of blood T cell repertoires in COVID-19. Study-wide context: Acute and convalescent COVID-19 specimens originated in the United States, Italy and Spain. In each case, the material was cDNA or gDNA derived from T cells, B-cell-depleted T cells, or PBMCs.

J was trimmed by 0 bases and V by 1 base; bases with no gene match: 7. The CDR3 is 17 residues long. Germline V gene sequence: CDR1 LGHNA, CDR2 YNFKEQ. In the authors' methods: For nucleated cells, counts were estimated from reference gene primer amplification. Using immunoSEQ multiplex PCR, the repertoire was profiled, and TCRdb retains in-frame clones only, with some absent. That table furnishes V, J and clone size, whereas the DNA furnished D and trimming. The profile shows some 200,000 clones, more than 70% of them singletons. The sequence came from a man aged 40-50 years with active or convalescent COVID-19. Sample: peripheral blood. This chain connects TRBV4-2 to TRBJ2-7; 9 positions match TRBD1. The CDR3: CASSQGLRDRASYEQYF. CDR3 nucleotide sequence: TGTGCCAGCAGCCAAGGTCTCCGGGACAGGGCCTCCTACGAGCAGTACTTC.